By share, the clone carrying this T cell receptor beta chain ranks as medium-sized. In the original workflow: Construction of a distant-metastasis classifier for papillary thyroid cancer relied on CDR3 differences across clinicopathological groups. TCRdb re-called the PCR reads via MiXCR. It is TCRdb's table, rather than the study itself, that gives the V and J calls and clone size. This table has approximately 14,000 clones, under 35% appearing once. This record comes from a study of metastatic and nonmetastatic thyroid tumors. Not a single patient had been given any form of treatment at any point before undergoing thyroid surgery. Material: blood. This receptor was taken from a female donor with papillary thyroid cancer or a benign thyroid nodule (not recorded which). Some clones in this sample may be carry-over from other donors' samples.

The CDR3 reads CASSRGPFGFGGYTF. The CDR3 DNA is TGTGCCAGCAGCAGAGGACCTTTTGGATTCGGGGGCTACACCTTC. This chain joins TRBV3-1 and TRBJ1-2, with D unresolved. The CDR3 has 15 amino acids. Germline V gene lookup returns CDR1 LGHDT and CDR2 YNNKEL (reference sequence). Trimming pared 5 bases from V and 8 bases from J, leaving 21 bases between.